The present T cell receptor beta chain was sequenced within a study of read filtering for tumor transcriptome and immune sequencing. Study as a whole: Among patients, some 17 were male and 14 female, aged roughly 45 to 80 (mean about 69). Overall study findings and caveats: Compared with RNA-seq, IR-seq gave much higher clonotype depth and reliability.

This clonotype was picked up many times. The antigen remains undetermined. The CDR3 is 15 amino acids. In germline, CDR1 is MNHNY, CDR2 SVGAGI (reference sequence). V shed 2 bases and J shed 2 bases, with 10 bases lying between them. From approximately 400 ng of RNA, a library with molecular barcoded alpha/delta and beta/gamma adaptors was made. TCRdb reanalysed the reads using MiXCR and keeps one entry per CDR3 protein. The profile covers fewer than 100,000 distinct CDR3 sequences, with about 12% appearing a single time and 14% to 15% taken by the ten largest. The gene calls are TRBV6-6 and TRBJ1-5; TRBD1 might be the D (5 bases). The specimen was a population of CD138-negative cells sorted from bone marrow. This clonotype was obtained from a donor aged 40 or older with multiple myeloma. CDR3 loop: CASSYPGTGNQPQHF. The CDR3 nucleotides read TGTGCCAGCAGTTACCCTGGGACGGGCAATCAGCCCCAGCATTTT.